This TCR beta chain was identified in a study of beta chain features in type 1 diabetes. Study-level results: Type 1 diabetes patients showed a moderate but significant shortening of TCRB CDR3s in all four CD4+ subsets. Possibly, sequencing cDNA over-represented cells that had high TCR expression levels.

As every portion of the isolated RNA was reverse transcribed, the sequencing read expressed TCRB transcripts. Naive, central memory and regulatory T cell samples came to a mean of roughly 3.9 million reads. TCRdb keeps only in-frame clones here, not all; method: immunoSEQ multiplex PCR. The sample yields about 620,000 clones, around 15% seen once. This CDR3 region has 19 residues. Germline loops: CDR1 LGHNA, CDR2 YSLEER. V trimming: 3 bases; J trimming: 0 bases; junction bases outside the gene matches: 11. A remark on this clone: Its antigen is undetermined.

The chain has TRBV4-3 and TRBJ2-6; 7 nucleotides match TRBD1. Sequencing input: naive CD4+ T cells from blood. The source of this sequence is a man between 18 and 35 years old in good health. The CDR3 protein is CASSHKATKGASGANVLTF. As DNA, the CDR3 is TGCGCCAGCAGCCACAAAGCTACCAAGGGGGCCTCTGGGGCCAACGTCCTGACTTTC.